This TCR beta chain derives from a study of identical twins. General study findings and limits: Invariant T cells like MAIT and iNKT could partly confound the zero-insertion analyses.

TCRdb passed the 5' RACE reads through MiXCR, listing each CDR3 protein once. In the table there are some 570,000 distinct CDR3 sequences, approximately 20% of which are singletons. The sample holds a few counts of this clonotype. Its antigen remains unidentified. The CDR3 consists of 15 residues. In germline, CDR1 is MDHEN, CDR2 SYDVKM. Deletions cut 5 bases from V and 0 bases from J, with 11 bases between. These sequences were also reported in another study, on yellow fever vaccine responses in identical twins.

The chain combines TRBV28 with TRBJ1-5; D is unclear. The receptor's source is a woman aged 18-29 years in good health. The source material was CD4+ T cells sorted from blood. The chain's CDR3 is CASSPVRDSNQPQHF. The CDR3 DNA sequence: TGTGCCAGCAGTCCCGTCCGAGATAGCAATCAGCCCCAGCATTTT.